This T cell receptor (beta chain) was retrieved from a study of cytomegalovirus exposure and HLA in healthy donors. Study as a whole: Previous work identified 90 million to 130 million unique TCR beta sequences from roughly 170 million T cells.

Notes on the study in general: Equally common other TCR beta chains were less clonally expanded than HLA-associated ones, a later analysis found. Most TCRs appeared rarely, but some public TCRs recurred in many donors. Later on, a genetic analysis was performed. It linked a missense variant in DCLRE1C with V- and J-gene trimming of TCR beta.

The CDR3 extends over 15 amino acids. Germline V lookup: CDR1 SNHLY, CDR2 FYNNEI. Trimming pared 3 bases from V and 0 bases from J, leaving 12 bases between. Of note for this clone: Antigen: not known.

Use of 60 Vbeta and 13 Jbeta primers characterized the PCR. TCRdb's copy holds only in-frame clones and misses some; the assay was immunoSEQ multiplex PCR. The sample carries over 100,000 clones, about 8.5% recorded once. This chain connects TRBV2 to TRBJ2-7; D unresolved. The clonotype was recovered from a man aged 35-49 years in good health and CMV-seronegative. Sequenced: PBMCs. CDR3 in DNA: TGTGCCAGCAGTGACAGCCAGGTTTACTCCTACGAGCAGTACTTC. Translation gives CASSDSQVYSYEQYF.